The sequence of this T cell receptor (beta chain) was determined in a study of blood T cell repertoires in COVID-19. This CDR3 comprises 14 residues. With 8 bases removed from V and 2 bases from J, the gap between germline ends came to 16 bases. Germline CDR1 MDHEN, CDR2 SYDVKM. Adults between roughly 18 and 89 years of age took part from 24 US areas. Clinical history as reported by participants underpinned cohort assignment. In the original workflow: Estimation of nucleated cell counts relied on the amplification of reference gene primers. TCRdb's table, derived via immunoSEQ multiplex PCR, lists solely in-frame clones and lacks some. V, J and clone size reflect that table, while D and trimming were determined from the DNA. The sample holds around 420,000 clones, approximately 85% seen once.

The chain uses TRBV28 and TRBJ2-7; possibly TRBD2 for D (5 bases). What was sequenced was PBMCs or T cells enriched from blood (not recorded which). This clonotype was sampled from a woman in her 40s with acute COVID-19. DNA for the CDR3: TGTGCCAGCGGGGAGTTCTCCACAACCTACGAGCAGTACTTC. Translation: CASGEFSTTYEQYF. Full variable domain (rest looked up from reference TRBV28 and TRBJ2-7): DVKVTQSSRYLVKRTGEKVFLECVQDMDHENMFWYRQDPGLGLRLIYFSYDVKMKEKGDIPEGYSVSREKKERFSLILESASTNQTSMYLCASGEFSTTYEQYFGPGTRLTVT.